Presented here are 28 T cell receptor beta chains from one specimen sequenced in a study of siplizumab effects on memory and regulatory T cells. Using immunoSEQ multiplex PCR, the repertoire was profiled, and TCRdb retains in-frame clones only, with some absent. Of roughly 26,000 clones listed, approximately 80% are singletons. Sample: memory CD4+ T cells sorted from blood. These receptors were obtained from a human donor in good health.

The chain recombines TRBV7-2 with TRBJ2-7, with 10 bases matching TRBD1. Germline V gene data show CDR1 as SGHTA and CDR2 as FQGNSA. The CDR3 extends over 15 amino acids. Trimming at V came to 5 bases and at J to 3 bases, leaving 7 bases not matched to a gene. The CDR3 spells CASSPWGQGFYEQYF. The CDR3 coding sequence is TGTGCCAGCAGCCCGTGGGGACAGGGGTTCTACGAGCAGTACTTC.

CDR3 region: CAWSVQGVQPQHF. CDR3 nucleotides: TGTGCCTGGAGTGTACAAGGGGTTCAGCCCCAGCATTTT. V gene TRBV30 combines with J gene TRBJ1-5, with D tentatively TRBD1 (5 bases). Trimming pared 0 bases from V and 6 bases from J, leaving 9 bases between. Germline V lookup: CDR1 GTSNPN, CDR2 SVGIG (reference sequence). This CDR3 region has 13 residues.

The CDR3 region is CASSRLDMMSYNEQFF. Here the CDR3 DNA reads TGCGCCAGCAGTCGACTAGACATGATGTCCTACAATGAGCAGTTCTTC. The chain couples TRBV4-1 to TRBJ2-1; maybe TRBD2 (6 bases). The ends were cut back, 6 bases at V and 1 base at J, with 16 bases in the middle. CDR3 size: 16 residues. Germline V CDR1 and CDR2: MGHRA, YSYEKL.

This clone was observed once. The J gene is TRBJ2-2, the V gene TRBV7-6; the match to TRBD2 covers 11 bases. CDR3 size: 18 residues. Trimming took 5 bases from V and 0 from J; bases not matched to a gene: 8. Germline-derived CDR1 and CDR2 are SGHVS and FNYEAQ. As DNA, the CDR3 is TGTGCCAGCAGCATGGGACTAGCGGCCGCCCCGAACACCGGGGAGCTGTTTTTT. This gives the protein CASSMGLAAAPNTGELFF.

This sequence joins TRBV6-1 and TRBJ2-3; D is ambiguous. The CDR3 has 14 amino acids. Germline V gives CDR1 MNHNS, CDR2 SASEGT. V was pared by 2 bases and J by 5 bases, with 11 bases between. The CDR3 here is CASSEPFGGDTQYF. The CDR3, as DNA: TGTGCCAGCAGTGAACCTTTCGGCGGAGATACGCAGTATTTT.

This clone turned up a few times. The chain recombines TRBV6-1 with TRBJ1-5; perhaps TRBD1 as D (5 bases). The CDR3 consists of 13 residues. The V end lost 4 bases, the J end lost 6 bases, and 10 bases lay between the germline ends. Germline values: CDR1 MNHNS, CDR2 SASEGT. For the CDR3, the DNA is TGTGCCAGCAGTGTGAGGGGTTCTCAGCCCCAGCATTTT. This codes for CASSVRGSQPQHF.

The chain couples TRBV19 to TRBJ2-1; D is perhaps TRBD2 (6 bases). Germline V gives CDR1 LNHDA, CDR2 SQIVND (reference sequence). The CDR3 consists of 14 residues. V was clipped by 7 bases and J by 6 bases, with 16 bases between them. CDR3 amino acids: CASIPDGSSNEQFF. CDR3 in DNA: TGTGCCAGTATCCCGGACGGGAGTAGCAATGAGCAGTTCTTC.

V usage is TRBV10-3 and J usage is TRBJ2-3; TRBD2 matches at 12 bases. CDR1 ENHRY and CDR2 SYGVKD come from the germline V gene. Unmatched junction bases numbered 6, after V lost 0 bases and J lost 2 bases. The CDR3 length is 18 residues. CDR3 residues: CAISESLAGGPDTDTQYF. The CDR3 coding sequence is TGTGCCATCAGTGAGTCCCTAGCGGGAGGGCCTGACACAGATACGCAGTATTTT.

The chain combines TRBV20-1 with TRBJ1-2; no firm D call. Germline V gene data show CDR1 as DFQATT and CDR2 as SNEGSKA (reference sequence). This CDR3 contains 11 residues. V was shortened by 6 bases and J by 1 base, with 6 bases between the two germline ends. CDR3 in DNA: TGCAGTGCGCGGATTAACTATGGCTACACCTTC. This codes for CSARINYGYTF.

The V gene is TRBV7-9, the J gene TRBJ1-1, with D unclear. The V gene's germline CDR1 is SEHNR and CDR2 FQNEAQ (reference sequence). The CDR3 consists of 14 residues. The V gene lost 2 bases and the J gene lost 1 base, with 8 bases spanning the gap. The CDR3: CASSLLRRNTEAFF. The CDR3 DNA reads as TGTGCCAGCAGCTTATTGCGGAGGAACACTGAAGCTTTCTTT.

This chain links TRBV6-5 with TRBJ2-2; TRBD2 matches at 8 bases. V lost 1 base to trimming and J lost 0 bases; unmatched junction nucleotides: 1. The CDR3 loop spans 16 amino acids. CDR1 and CDR2 (germline): MNHEY, SVGAGI. The CDR3 reads CASSYLAGTNTGELFF. The CDR3 region has the DNA TGTGCCAGCAGTTACTTAGCGGGGACGAACACCGGGGAGCTGTTTTTT.

The chain is built from TRBV9 and TRBJ2-2; D unclear. V was shortened by 1 base and J by 6 bases, with 10 bases between the two germline ends. CDR3 length equals 14 residues. Looked up from germline, CDR1 is SGDLS and CDR2 is YYNGEE. The CDR3 sequence is CASSVLERSGELFF. The CDR3 nucleotides are TGTGCCAGCAGCGTACTGGAGAGGTCCGGGGAGCTGTTTTTT.

This chain links TRBV5-6 with TRBJ2-2; a weak D match, TRBD2 (5 bases). Germline values: CDR1 SGHDT, CDR2 YYEEEE. This CDR3 is 14 amino acids long. V lost 4 bases and J lost 8, with 15 bases in between. CDR3 DNA sequence: TGTGCCAGCAGCCTCGTGGGAGTAAGGGGGGAGCTGTTTTTT. It yields the protein CASSLVGVRGELFF.

The chain uses TRBV7-8 and TRBJ2-3; D is uncertain. Trimming took off 6 bases at V and 4 bases at J, with 14 bases between the two ends. CDR1 is SGHVS and CDR2 is FQNEAQ in the germline V gene. The CDR3 has 14 residues. CDR3: CASRIQRSADTQYF. The CDR3 DNA reads as TGTGCCAGCAGGATTCAGAGATCCGCAGATACGCAGTATTTT.

The rearrangement links TRBV19 to TRBJ2-7; 9 positions agree with TRBD1. The CDR3 has 15 residues. With 5 bases clipped from V and 0 bases from J, the junction kept 5 bases outside the gene matches. Germline CDR1 and CDR2: LNHDA and SQIVND (reference sequence). CDR3 amino acids: CASSAGQGFSYEQYF. CDR3 nucleotide sequence: TGTGCCAGTAGTGCGGGACAGGGTTTCTCCTACGAGCAGTACTTC.

The chain couples TRBV7-9 to TRBJ1-1, with TRBD1 identical over 10 bases. Germline V gene sequence: CDR1 SEHNR, CDR2 FQNEAQ (reference sequence). The CDR3 loop spans 14 amino acids. The V and J ends lost 4 bases and 3 bases, in that order; junction bases with no gene match: 2. The CDR3: CASSSTGGHTEAFF. The CDR3 region has the DNA TGTGCCAGCAGCTCGACAGGGGGCCACACTGAAGCTTTCTTT.

Only a few counts were recorded for this clone. The chain is built from TRBV28 and TRBJ1-5, with TRBD1 matching over 7 bases. The ends lost 4 bases at V and 9 bases at J; junction bases unmatched: 9. Germline V gives CDR1 MDHEN, CDR2 SYDVKM. The CDR3 is made up of 14 amino acids. CDR3 DNA: TGTGCCAGCAGTTCATTGACAGGGTGGCTGCCCCAGCATTTT. It yields the protein CASSSLTGWLPQHF.

This clone has just a few counts. This chain links TRBV6-1 with TRBJ2-1; 11 bases line up with TRBD2. J was trimmed by 8 bases and V by 4 bases; bases with no gene match: 10. Per the germline V gene, CDR1 is MNHNS and CDR2 is SASEGT. This CDR3 has 16 amino acids. CDR3 amino acids: CASSVTISGRADEQFF. CDR3 DNA sequence: TGTGCCAGCAGTGTAACGATTAGCGGGAGGGCCGATGAGCAGTTCTTC.

The chain has TRBV5-1 and TRBJ2-3, with D uncertain. Germline V gene sequence: CDR1 SGHRS, CDR2 YFSETQ. This CDR3 spans 13 amino acids. Trimming stripped 0 bases from V and 5 bases from J, with 7 bases between. The CDR3 DNA follows: TGCGCCAGCAGCTTGGCGCTCAGAGATACGCAGTATTTT. As protein: CASSLALRDTQYF.

Of note for this clone: A junction boundary mismatches the germline segment, possibly from a read error. The chain carries TRBV19 and TRBJ2-5; D tentatively fits TRBD1 or TRBD2 (5 bases each). Germline-derived CDR1 and CDR2 are LNHDA and SQIVND (reference sequence). This CDR3 is 15 amino acids long. CDR3 residues: CASSIGSGRRETQYF. CDR3 DNA sequence: TGTGCCAGTAGCATAGGCTCGGGACGGCGGGAGACCCAGTACTTC.

The chain uses TRBV5-6 and TRBJ2-7; 7 bases agree with TRBD1. The CDR3 is 14 residues long. The J segment lost 1 base and the V segment lost 5 bases, leaving 6 bases of the junction unmatched. Germline V gene lookup returns CDR1 SGHDT and CDR2 YYEEEE. The DNA of the CDR3 is TGTGCCAGCAGTTCTGACAGGGCATCCTACGAGCAGTACTTC. This codes for CASSSDRASYEQYF.

The chain links TRBV6-1 to TRBJ1-3; D might be TRBD1 (5 bases). This CDR3 spans 15 amino acids. Trimming cost V 6 bases and J 4 bases, with 16 bases left between them. CDR1 and CDR2 from the germline V gene are MNHNS and SASEGT. The CDR3 DNA is TGTGCCAGCAGGGATAGGGCAGGGAGAGGAAACACCATATATTTT. This gives the protein CASRDRAGRGNTIYF.

The gene calls are TRBV4-1 and TRBJ2-7, with 9 positions matching TRBD2. Trimming at V came to 7 bases and at J to 0 bases, leaving 10 bases not matched to a gene. CDR1 is MGHRA and CDR2 is YSYEKL in the germline V gene. This CDR3 has 16 amino acids. For the CDR3, the DNA is TGCGCCAGCACTCCCGGGGGGACTAGCTTCTCCTACGAGCAGTACTTC. It specifies CASTPGGTSFSYEQYF.

The chain links TRBV19 to TRBJ2-7, with 12 bases that match TRBD1. J was trimmed by 6 bases and V by 6 bases; bases with no gene match: 6. This CDR3 is 14 amino acids long. Per germline, CDR1 LNHDA and CDR2 SQIVND (reference sequence). CDR3 sequence reads: CASSAGTGGCEQYF. CDR3 nucleotide sequence: TGTGCCAGTAGCGCCGGGACAGGGGGCTGCGAGCAGTACTTC.

CDR3 sequence: CASSQSSGSGNTIYF. As DNA, the CDR3 is TGTGCCAGCAGCCAAAGCTCCGGCTCTGGAAACACCATATATTTT. The rearrangement joins TRBV2 to TRBJ1-3; the D is unclear. With 6 bases removed from V and 0 bases from J, the gap between germline ends came to 12 bases. The CDR3 is made up of 15 amino acids. Germline CDR1 and CDR2: SNHLY and FYNNEI.

The chain couples TRBV5-1 to TRBJ2-3, with 12 bases aligning to TRBD2. Germline loops: CDR1 SGHRS, CDR2 YFSETQ. The CDR3 covers 16 residues. The V and J ends lost 5 bases and 4 bases, in that order; junction bases with no gene match: 8. The CDR3 is CASRPSGRAVSDTQYF. CDR3 DNA sequence: TGCGCCAGCAGACCTAGCGGGAGGGCCGTCTCAGATACGCAGTATTTT.

This chain connects TRBV5-1 to TRBJ1-3; D might be TRBD1 (6 bases). Trimming took 0 bases from V and 0 from J, leaving 13 bases between them. CDR1 and CDR2 (germline): SGHRS, YFSETQ. The CDR3 is made up of 17 amino acids. The CDR3 loop reads CASSLAGGQHSGNTIYF. DNA for the CDR3: TGCGCCAGCAGCTTGGCAGGAGGACAGCACTCTGGAAACACCATATATTTT.

J is TRBJ2-1 and V is TRBV9; D is unclear. V shed 0 bases and J shed 0 bases, with 10 bases lying between them. From germline, CDR1 is SGDLS and CDR2 YYNGEE. This CDR3 region has 16 residues. CDR3 protein: CASSVDVKSSYNEQFF. The DNA of the CDR3 is TGTGCCAGCAGCGTAGACGTGAAGAGCTCCTACAATGAGCAGTTCTTC.